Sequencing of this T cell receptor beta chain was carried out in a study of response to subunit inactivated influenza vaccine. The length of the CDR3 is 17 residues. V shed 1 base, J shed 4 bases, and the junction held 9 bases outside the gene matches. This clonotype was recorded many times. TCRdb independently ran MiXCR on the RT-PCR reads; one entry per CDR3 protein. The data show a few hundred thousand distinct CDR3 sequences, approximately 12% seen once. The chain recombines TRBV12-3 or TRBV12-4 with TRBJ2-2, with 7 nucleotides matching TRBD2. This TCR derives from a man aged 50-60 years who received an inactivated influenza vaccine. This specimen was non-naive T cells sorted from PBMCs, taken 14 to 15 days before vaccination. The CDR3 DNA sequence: TGTGCCAGCAGTTTAGGATGGGGGGGTGCAGTCACCGGGGAGCTGTTTTTT. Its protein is CASSLGWGGAVTGELFF.